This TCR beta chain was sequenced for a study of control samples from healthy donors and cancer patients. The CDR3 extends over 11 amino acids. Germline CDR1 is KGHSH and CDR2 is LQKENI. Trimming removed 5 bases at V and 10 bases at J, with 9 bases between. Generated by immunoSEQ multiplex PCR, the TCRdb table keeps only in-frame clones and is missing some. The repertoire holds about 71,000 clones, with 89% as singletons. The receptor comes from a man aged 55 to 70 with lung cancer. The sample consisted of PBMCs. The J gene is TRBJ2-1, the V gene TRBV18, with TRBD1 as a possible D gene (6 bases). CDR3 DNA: TGTGCCAGCTCAAGTGGGGGCGAGCAGTTCTTC. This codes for CASSSGGEQFF.